This T cell receptor beta chain was identified in a study of vaccination effects on CD4 cells after COVID-19. Trimming pared 5 bases from V and 4 bases from J, leaving 7 bases between. Germline CDR1 is MNHNY and CDR2 is SVGAGI (reference sequence). This CDR3 is built from 12 residues. Study conclusions and caveats: Clonal contraction was marked in infection- and vaccine-induced clones late after vaccination.

This table comes from immunoSEQ multiplex PCR, and its TCRdb copy is limited to in-frame clones, with some not included. The table lists about 40,000 clones, approximately 70% of them singletons. When ten to eleven days of culture had elapsed, CD4+ T cells were isolated. Every participant took two doses of the BNT162b2 or mRNA-1273 vaccine. Remarks on this clone: Its antigen is currently unknown.

The chain couples TRBV6-6 to TRBJ2-3; no reliable D call. The input for sequencing was CD4+ T cells from PBMCs cultured without peptide, taken after COVID-19 vaccination. The TCR was taken from a human donor who received a COVID-19 vaccine. CDR3 amino acids: CASSPGSDTQYF. CDR3 sequence (DNA): TGTGCCAGCAGTCCCGGTTCAGATACGCAGTATTTT.